This T cell receptor (beta chain) comes out of a study of blood T cell repertoires in COVID-19. As for the study in general: The United States, Italy and Spain were the sources of the acute and convalescent COVID-19 samples. PBMCs, B-cell-depleted T cells, or T cells provided the cDNA or gDNA that made up the material.

Original processing methods: Reference gene primer amplification gave estimated nucleated cell counts. The assay was immunoSEQ multiplex PCR, and TCRdb's table has in-frame clones only and misses some. For V, J and clone size, that table is used; D and trimming come from the DNA. In the table there are a few hundred thousand clones, 85% of which are singletons. V lost 5 bases to trimming and J lost 2 bases; unmatched junction nucleotides: 6. The V gene's germline CDR1 is MDHEN and CDR2 SYDVKM. The CDR3 contains 15 residues. The receptor was derived from a woman aged 18-29 years with acute or convalescent COVID-19. The genes are TRBV28 and TRBJ2-3; the match to TRBD1 covers 8 bases. The specimen sequenced was peripheral blood. CDR3 loop: CASSPDRVSTDTQYF. The CDR3 region has the DNA TGTGCCAGCAGTCCGGACAGGGTATCCACAGATACGCAGTATTTT.